The 21 T cell receptor beta chains below were found in one sample sequenced in a study of identical twins. TCRdb ran MiXCR on the 5' RACE reads and lists one entry per CDR3 protein. The sample records just under 550,000 distinct CDR3 sequences, about 16% being singletons. This same sample was also part of a study on yellow fever vaccine responses in identical twins.

Sequenced sample: CD4+ T cells sorted from blood. Source of these receptors: a woman aged 18-29 years in good health.

The chain combines TRBV18 with TRBJ2-7, with 8 positions matching TRBD1. V lost 5 bases to trimming and J lost 3 bases; unmatched junction nucleotides: 3. The CDR3 totals 13 residues. Germline lookup yields CDR1 KGHSH and CDR2 LQKENI. In DNA, the CDR3 is TGTGCCAGCTCAACGGGACAGGACTACGAGCAGTACGTC. Protein sequence: CASSTGQDYEQYV.

The chain couples TRBV7-9 to TRBJ2-2, with D perhaps matching TRBD2 (7 bases). Germline values: CDR1 SEHNR, CDR2 FQNEAQ (reference sequence). V was pared by 2 bases and J by 6 bases, with 13 bases between. The CDR3 totals 15 residues. The CDR3 sequence: CASSLTTGRAGELFF. Written as DNA, the CDR3 is TGTGCCAGCAGCTTAACAACAGGGAGGGCCGGGGAGCTGTTTTTT.

On this clonotype itself: Germline and junction disagree at one end, which may indicate a read error. This rearrangement joins TRBV9 to TRBJ2-3, with D possibly matching TRBD1 (6 bases). The CDR3 runs 16 residues. Germline V gene data show CDR1 as SGDLS and CDR2 as YYNGEE. The CDR3, as DNA: TGTGCCAGCAGCGGAACCGGGACAATTAGCACAGATACGCAGTATTTC. This sequence encodes CASSGTGTISTDTQYF.

In its sample, this clonotype was seen a few times. The J gene is TRBJ1-1, the V gene TRBV5-1; 10 bases agree with TRBD1. Germline assignment: CDR1 SGHRS and CDR2 YFSETQ. V shed 7 bases, J shed 8 bases, and the junction held 11 bases outside the gene matches. This CDR3 spans 14 amino acids. In DNA form, the CDR3 reads TGCGCCAGCGGCCGATCGGGACAGGGGTCCGAAGCTTTCTTT. This encodes CASGRSGQGSEAFF. Using reference TRBV5-1 and TRBJ1-1 for the parts outside the CDR3, the full variable domain is KAGVTQTPRYLIKTRGQQVTLSCSPISGHRSVSWYQQTPGQGLQFLFEYFSETQRNKGNFPGRFSGRQFSNSRSEMNVSTLELGDSALYLCASGRSGQGSEAFFGQGTRLTVV.

This rearrangement joins TRBV7-9 to TRBJ1-5, with a possible D match to TRBD1 (6 bases). V lost 5 bases and J 5 bases, leaving 19 bases between the germline ends. Germline V gene sequence: CDR1 SEHNR, CDR2 FQNEAQ (reference sequence). The CDR3 consists of 16 residues. This chain's CDR3 is CASSPRGGPSDQPQHF. Written as DNA, the CDR3 is TGTGCCAGCAGCCCAAGGGGGGGACCTTCGGATCAGCCCCAGCATTTT.

In its sample, this clonotype was seen many times. This rearrangement joins TRBV7-8 to TRBJ2-7; tentatively, D is TRBD1 (6 bases). V was cut by 2 bases and J by 5 bases, with 19 bases left in between. In germline, CDR1 is SGHVS, CDR2 FQNEAQ. The CDR3 loop spans 16 amino acids. The CDR3 spells CASSLWVQQGWHEQYF. CDR3 nucleotide sequence: TGTGCCAGCAGCTTATGGGTTCAACAGGGATGGCACGAGCAGTACTTC.

This clonotype was seen a few times. The V and J genes are TRBV20-1 and TRBJ2-1; 10 bases match TRBD2. The V gene end was trimmed by 3 bases and the J gene end by 5 bases; junction bases not matched to a gene: 4. CDR1 and CDR2 (germline): DFQATT, SNEGSKA (reference sequence). The CDR3 runs 14 residues. The DNA of the CDR3 is TGCAGTGCTAGGTCCCTAGCGGGGGACAATGAGCAGTTCTTC. Amino acid sequence: CSARSLAGDNEQFF.

CDR3 protein: CASSKDMSGTEAFF. The CDR3 bases are TGTGCCAGCAGCAAGGACATGTCTGGCACTGAAGCTTTCTTT. V usage is TRBV11-3 and J usage is TRBJ1-1, with D possibly being TRBD1 (5 bases). The V end was cut by 5 bases, the J end by 4 bases, with 14 bases between. Germline values: CDR1 SGHNT, CDR2 YENEEA. The CDR3 consists of 14 residues.

In this sample, this clonotype turned up a few times. The chain couples TRBV7-9 to TRBJ2-3; 10 bases fit TRBD1. Germline CDR1 is SEHNR and CDR2 is FQNEAQ (reference sequence). This CDR3 has 14 residues. V lost 5 bases and J lost 6; bases outside the gene matches: 5. As DNA, the CDR3 is TGTGCCAGCAGCAAAGGACAGGGGGTGGATACGCAGTATTTT. Translated: CASSKGQGVDTQYF.

This clonotype was detected a few times. This chain joins TRBV2 and TRBJ2-1; 7 nucleotides agree with TRBD2. With V trimmed by 8 bases and J by 9 bases, 16 bases remained unmatched. Germline CDR1 reads SNHLY; CDR2 reads FYNNEI. This CDR3 is 15 amino acids long. In nucleotides, the CDR3 is TGTGCCAGCTGTTTCGGGACTACGGGTTCCAGTGAGCAGTTCTTC. As protein: CASCFGTTGSSEQFF.

This clonotype was counted between two and nine times. This chain joins TRBV27 and TRBJ2-1; 8 nucleotides align to TRBD2. Germline V gene data show CDR1 as MNHEY and CDR2 as SMNVEV (reference sequence). Trimming at V came to 6 bases and at J to 9 bases, leaving 7 bases not matched to a gene. This CDR3 is 13 amino acids long. The CDR3 reads CASRPSGSGEQFF. The CDR3 DNA follows: TGTGCCAGCAGACCAAGCGGGAGCGGTGAGCAGTTCTTC.

This clonotype occurred a few times. The gene calls are TRBV7-9 and TRBJ2-5; the match to TRBD2 covers 9 bases. This CDR3 is built from 15 residues. V dropped 5 bases and J dropped 2; count of bases not matched to a gene: 6. CDR1 SEHNR and CDR2 FQNEAQ come from the germline V gene (reference sequence). The CDR3 nucleotides are TGTGCCAGCAGCCCAGGGACTAGCCAACAAGAGACCCAGTACTTC. It yields the protein CASSPGTSQQETQYF.

This clonotype was detected a few times. V and J are TRBV29-1 and TRBJ1-2; a possible D gene is TRBD1 (5 bases). The ends were cut back, 6 bases at V and 1 base at J, with 15 bases in the middle. From germline, CDR1 is SQVTM and CDR2 ANQGSEA. The CDR3 contains 14 residues. CDR3 in DNA: TGCAGCGTCTCCCGCCAGGGCGGTAACTATGGCTACACCTTC. Its translation: CSVSRQGGNYGYTF.

There are many counts of this clonotype. The J gene is TRBJ2-1, the V gene TRBV28, with D possibly matching TRBD1 (6 bases). V lost 1 base and J 3 bases, leaving 16 bases between the germline ends. The CDR3 is made up of 17 amino acids. The germline gives CDR1 MDHEN, CDR2 SYDVKM. CDR3: CASSLYRRGTLYNEQFF. The CDR3 coding sequence is TGTGCCAGCAGTTTATACCGCAGGGGAACACTCTACAATGAGCAGTTCTTC.

A few counts support this clonotype. The J gene is TRBJ2-1, the V gene TRBV9, with D tentatively TRBD2 (6 bases). Trimming cost V 0 bases and J 10 bases, with 14 bases left between them. The length of the CDR3 is 14 residues. Germline V CDR1 and CDR2: SGDLS, YYNGEE. This CDR3 reads CASSVGGLAIEQFF. The CDR3, as DNA: TGTGCCAGCAGCGTAGGTGGGCTAGCGATAGAGCAGTTCTTC.

This clonotype was seen more than once but under ten times. The V call is TRBV4-1, the J call TRBJ2-2, with 8 bases identical to TRBD2. Per the germline V gene, CDR1 is MGHRA and CDR2 is YSYEKL. The J segment lost 5 bases and the V segment lost 1 base, leaving 6 bases of the junction unmatched. The CDR3 is made up of 16 amino acids. The CDR3 bases are TGCGCCAGCAGCCAAGTTTCCGGGAGGGGTACCGGGGAGCTGTTTTTT. Protein product: CASSQVSGRGTGELFF.

This rearrangement joins TRBV11-1 to TRBJ2-3; 12 bases are a match to TRBD2. Germline lookup yields CDR1 SGHAT and CDR2 FQDESV (reference sequence). This CDR3 has 18 residues. With V trimmed by 5 bases and J by 4 bases, 13 bases remained unmatched. The CDR3 DNA sequence: TGTGCCAGCAGCCGGACTAGCGGGATTAGTGTGGTCCCAGATACGCAGTATTTT. Protein product: CASSRTSGISVVPDTQYF.

The rearrangement joins TRBV12-3 or TRBV12-4 to TRBJ2-3; D is perhaps TRBD2 (6 bases). The length of the CDR3 is 15 residues. Trimming pared 6 bases from V and 1 base from J, leaving 14 bases between. CDR3 coding DNA: TGTGCCAGCAGAACGATAGCGGCAGGCACAGATACGCAGTATTTT. Amino acids: CASRTIAAGTDTQYF.

The V gene is TRBV20-1, the J gene TRBJ2-4, with TRBD1 identical over 7 bases. V was pared by 6 bases and J by 3 bases, with 8 bases of the junction left unmatched. This CDR3 contains 14 residues. Germline-derived CDR1 and CDR2 are DFQATT and SNEGSKA (reference sequence). The CDR3, as DNA: TGCAGTGCCCAAAGACAGGGAGTCAAAAACATTCAGTACTTC. Protein product: CSAQRQGVKNIQYF.

This clonotype was counted only a few times. The genes are TRBV5-1 and TRBJ2-2; 11 bases fit TRBD2. Trimming cost V 5 bases and J 2 bases; bases outside gene matches: 8. The CDR3 is made up of 17 amino acids. Germline-derived CDR1 and CDR2 are SGHRS and YFSETQ. The CDR3 here is CASRSLAGGPNTGELFF. The CDR3 nucleotides are TGCGCCAGCAGATCCCTAGCGGGAGGCCCCAACACCGGGGAGCTGTTTTTT. Full variable domain (rest looked up from reference TRBV5-1 and TRBJ2-2): KAGVTQTPRYLIKTRGQQVTLSCSPISGHRSVSWYQQTPGQGLQFLFEYFSETQRNKGNFPGRFSGRQFSNSRSEMNVSTLELGDSALYLCASRSLAGGPNTGELFFGEGSRLTVL.

This clonotype was seen a handful of times. The chain uses TRBV20-1 and TRBJ1-1, with D tentatively TRBD1 (5 bases). This CDR3 is 13 amino acids long. Looked up from germline, CDR1 is DFQATT and CDR2 is SNEGSKA (reference sequence). V was pared by 2 bases and J by 4 bases, with 11 bases between. CDR3 protein: CSARNRQVTEAFF. The CDR3 DNA reads as TGCAGTGCTAGAAACAGGCAGGTCACTGAAGCTTTCTTT.